The rows below give T cell receptor beta chains drawn from one sample of a study of blood T cell repertoires in COVID-19. The protocol was immunoSEQ multiplex PCR, while the TCRdb copy is restricted to in-frame clones and leaves out a portion. The repertoire includes about 73,000 clones, 82% of them detected once, and roughly 4% sits in the top ten. Sample: peripheral blood. These receptors were collected from a woman aged 60-75 years with acute or convalescent COVID-19. CDR3s leave out the opening cysteine and the closing phenylalanine or tryptophan.

V gene	CDR3 length	CDR3 protein
TRBV15	13	ATSRERAGASEQY
TRBV14	14	ASSHFSGPRTDTQY
TRBV7-9	15	ASSPGLRLSSYNEQF
TRBV5-8	13	ASSSDPGGNQPQH
TRBV29-1	10	SVVPGAYEQY
TRBV5-5	13	ASSLAGQGGNTIY
TRBV7-9	14	ASKEVGLANTGELF
TRBV5-1	12	ASSLDDRGGEQY
TRBV2	13	ASTHRDRVGNTIY
TRBV9	13	ASSVDTGRGETQY
TRBV7-9	12	ASSLEIGRHSAF
TRBV18	13	ASSPGNSNTGELF
TRBV2	14	ASSVGREGQLQTQY
TRBV5-1	14	ASFKTPGQSNTEAF
TRBV3-1/TRBV3-2	11	ASSHSPPGEQY
TRBV18	17	ASSPPGLAGSLAKNIQY
TRBV4-1	10	ASSQGGYGAF
TRBV18	12	ASSPPGQQETQY
TRBV29-1	10	SAADRVLQQY
TRBV7-6	13	ASSPRVGRGNTIY